This record concerns one TCR beta chain sequence. Seattle's enrolled individuals joined amid active infection and were then monitored longitudinally. This specimen comes from a study of blood T cell repertoires in COVID-19. The overall study: Sites across the United States, Italy and Spain contributed samples from acute and convalescent COVID-19.

The CDR3 sequence is 14 residues long. The V gene lost 0 bases and the J gene lost 8 bases, with 11 bases spanning the gap. CDR1 is SGHTA, CDR2 FQGNSA, per germline. The table came from immunoSEQ multiplex PCR; TCRdb's copy has only in-frame clones and leaves some out. The data contain 80,000 to 90,000 clones, approximately 85% of them seen just once; the ten biggest clones take up 2.5% to 3.5%. Sequences were obtained from peripheral blood. V and J are TRBV7-2 and TRBJ2-1; a weak D match, TRBD2 (6 bases). The source of this sequence is a woman aged 80 or over with COVID-19, enrolled during active disease. CDR3: CASSLASTGDEQFF. For the CDR3, the DNA is TGTGCCAGCAGCTTAGCGAGCACGGGGGATGAGCAGTTCTTC. The full variable domain, in which reference TRBV7-2 and TRBJ2-1 provide the parts outside the CDR3, is GAGVSQSPSNKVTEKGKDVELRCDPISGHTALYWYRQSLGQGLEFLIYFQGNSAPDKSGLPSDRFSAERTGGSVSTLTIQRTQQEDSAVYLCASSLASTGDEQFFGPGTRLTVL.